Listed here are 22 T cell receptor beta chains from one sample, sequenced in a study of shared clonotypes between healthy human individuals. Clones were sequenced by immunoSEQ multiplex PCR, and TCRdb holds only the in-frame ones, with some missing. The profile shows roughly 1 million clones, approximately 76% of them singletons. Sequenced: memory CD4+ T cells sorted from blood. This sample's subset: CD45RA-negative fraction. These receptors all come from a young man in good health.

This clone was detected only a few times. V gene TRBV7-2 combines with J gene TRBJ2-1, with 7 positions matching TRBD2. V shed 1 base and J 10 bases; nucleotides not matched to a gene: 10. This CDR3 has 15 residues. Germline V lookup: CDR1 SGHTA, CDR2 FQGNSA. CDR3 residues: CASSLDAGEGREQFF. CDR3 sequence (DNA): TGTGCCAGCAGCTTAGATGCGGGAGAAGGGCGCGAGCAGTTCTTC.

This chain joins TRBV7-2 and TRBJ2-3, with TRBD2 matching 8 bases. Germline V gives CDR1 SGHTA, CDR2 FQGNSA. The CDR3 extends over 14 amino acids. V trimming: 5 bases; J trimming: 4 bases; junction bases outside the gene matches: 5. In DNA, the CDR3 is TGTGCCAGCAGCCCAAGCGGGAGATCAGATACGCAGTATTTT. Its protein is CASSPSGRSDTQYF.

The chain couples TRBV28 to TRBJ2-1, with D tentatively TRBD1 (5 bases). Deletions cut 7 bases from V and 1 base from J, with 11 bases between. Germline CDR1 reads MDHEN; CDR2 reads SYDVKM. The CDR3 length is 14 residues. The CDR3 coding sequence is TGTGCCAGCATCAGGGCTGGGTCCTACAATGAGCAGTTCTTC. Protein sequence: CASIRAGSYNEQFF.

This clone was recorded a few times. V gene TRBV18 combines with J gene TRBJ1-4, with TRBD1 matching 9 bases. The V gene end was trimmed by 4 bases and the J gene end by 8 bases; junction bases not matched to a gene: 5. Germline lookup yields CDR1 KGHSH and CDR2 LQKENI. The CDR3 is 14 amino acids. For the CDR3, the DNA is TGTGCCAGCTCACTGGGACAGGGTTGGGAAAAACTGTTTTTT. Its protein is CASSLGQGWEKLFF. The full variable domain, in which reference TRBV18 and TRBJ1-4 provide the parts outside the CDR3, is NAGVMQNPRHLVRRRGQEARLRCSPMKGHSHVYWYRQLPEEGLKFMVYLQKENIIDESGMPKERFSAEFPKEGPSILRIQQVVRGDSAAYFCASSLGQGWEKLFFGSGTQLSVL.

The chain is built from TRBV6-5 and TRBJ1-6, with a weak D call TRBD1 (5 bases). V was trimmed by 0 bases and J by 10 bases, leaving 16 bases between them. Germline-derived CDR1 and CDR2 are MNHEY and SVGAGI. CDR3 size: 16 residues. The CDR3 here is CASSYSGRGMGSPLHF. Here the CDR3 DNA reads TGTGCCAGCAGTTACTCGGGGAGGGGAATGGGATCACCCCTCCACTTT.

This chain uses TRBV7-8 with TRBJ1-5; maybe TRBD1 (5 bases). The V gene lost 4 bases and the J gene lost 6 bases, with 10 bases spanning the gap. The germline V gene has CDR1 SGHVS and CDR2 FQNEAQ. The CDR3 is made up of 13 amino acids. CDR3 nucleotides: TGTGCCAGCAGCTCGCAACAGGTTCAGCCCCAGCATTTT. This sequence encodes CASSSQQVQPQHF.

The rearrangement links TRBV5-5 to TRBJ1-6, with 9 bases lining up with TRBD1. J was trimmed by 0 bases and V by 7 bases; bases with no gene match: 17. Germline V gene lookup returns CDR1 SGHKS and CDR2 YYEKEE (reference sequence). The CDR3 totals 20 residues. The chain's CDR3 is CASRGGTGGGKGSYNSPLHF. The CDR3 DNA is TGTGCCAGCCGGGGCGGTACAGGGGGCGGGAAGGGCTCCTATAATTCACCCCTCCACTTT. The variable domain in full, completed from reference TRBV5-5 and TRBJ1-6, reads DAGVTQSPTHLIKTRGQQVTLRCSPISGHKSVSWYQQVLGQGPQFIFQYYEKEERGRGNFPDRFSARQFPNYSSELNVNALLLGDSALYLCASRGGTGGGKGSYNSPLHFGNGTRLTVT.

The genes are TRBV4-2 and TRBJ1-2; 8 bases fit TRBD1. This CDR3 has 15 residues. V was clipped by 3 bases and J by 1 base; unmatched bases: 4. Germline CDR1 LGHNA, CDR2 YNFKEQ. CDR3 nucleotides: TGTGCCAGCAGCCAGGCAGGGGGCGGTAACTATGGCTACACCTTC. This translates into CASSQAGGGNYGYTF.

This clone showed up many times. V is TRBV30 and J is TRBJ1-1; TRBD1 is a possible D gene (6 bases). The V gene's germline CDR1 is GTSNPN and CDR2 SVGIG (reference sequence). This CDR3 spans 13 amino acids. V lost 5 bases to trimming and J lost 4 bases, with 14 bases between them. CDR3 residues: CAWDRRRGTEAFF. In DNA, the CDR3 is TGTGCCTGGGACAGGCGGAGGGGCACTGAAGCTTTCTTT. Full variable domain (missing parts from reference TRBV30 and TRBJ1-1): SQTIHQWPATLVQPVGSPLSLECTVEGTSNPNLYWYRQAAGRGLQLLFYSVGIGQISSEVPQNLSASRPQDRQFILSSKKLLLSDSGFYLCAWDRRRGTEAFFGQGTRLTVV.

This chain uses TRBV6-1 with TRBJ2-5, with 7 bases matching TRBD2. Germline CDR1 is MNHNS and CDR2 is SASEGT. The length of the CDR3 is 15 residues. J lost 2 bases, V lost 3 bases, and 6 bases had no gene match. The CDR3 is CASSDSRGKQETQYF. The CDR3 DNA reads as TGTGCCAGCAGTGATTCGCGGGGGAAACAAGAGACCCAGTACTTC.

V gene TRBV6-1 combines with J gene TRBJ2-1; 13 positions agree with TRBD2. This CDR3 region has 16 residues. Per the germline V gene, CDR1 is MNHNS and CDR2 is SASEGT. V lost 4 bases to trimming and J lost 4 bases; unmatched junction nucleotides: 4. The CDR3 reads CASSGGTSGIYNEQFF. The DNA of the CDR3 is TGTGCCAGCAGTGGGGGGACTAGCGGGATTTACAATGAGCAGTTCTTC.

The genes are TRBV27 and TRBJ2-1; 14 bases map to TRBD2. Germline assignment: CDR1 MNHEY and CDR2 SMNVEV (reference sequence). The CDR3 spans 16 residues. Trimming at V came to 5 bases and at J to 8 bases, leaving 8 bases not matched to a gene. CDR3 bases: TGTGCCAGCAGTCCCGGGACTAGCGGGGGTTCGGATGAGCAGTTCTTC. It is translated as CASSPGTSGGSDEQFF.

The V and J genes are TRBV7-2 and TRBJ1-2; 7 nucleotides match TRBD1. Trimming removed 1 base from V and 8 bases from J; junction bases left unmatched: 4. The CDR3 runs to 13 residues. In germline, CDR1 is SGHTA, CDR2 FQGNSA. CDR3 nucleotide sequence: TGTGCCAGCAGCTTAGGAAGGACAGGAGGCTACACCTTC. Protein product: CASSLGRTGGYTF.

A few counts support this clone. The chain employs TRBV4-3 and TRBJ2-1, with 8 bases aligning to TRBD2. The germline V gene has CDR1 LGHNA and CDR2 YSLEER. The V segment lost 3 bases and the J segment 0 bases; nucleotides outside the gene matches: 7. The CDR3 is made up of 17 amino acids. The CDR3 DNA reads TGCGCCAGCAGCCAGGTTACCGGGACTAGCTCCTACAATGAGCAGTTCTTC. Protein: CASSQVTGTSSYNEQFF.

The gene calls are TRBV6-6 and TRBJ1-2; a weak D match, TRBD1 (6 bases). Germline-derived CDR1 and CDR2 are MNHNY and SVGAGI (reference sequence). Trimming removed 6 bases at V and 8 bases at J, with 16 bases between. This CDR3 spans 13 amino acids. The CDR3 bases are TGTGCCAGCAGGCCGAACAGGGCGGAAGGCTACACCTTC. As protein: CASRPNRAEGYTF.

This clone was seen ten or more times. The chain recombines TRBV6-6 with TRBJ2-7; TRBD1 might be the D (5 bases). This CDR3 has 13 amino acids. Looked up from germline, CDR1 is MNHNY and CDR2 is SVGAGI (reference sequence). V was cut by 5 bases and J by 6 bases, with 14 bases left in between. The CDR3 loop reads CASSQQGSGEQYF. CDR3 DNA sequence: TGTGCCAGCAGTCAGCAGGGTTCCGGCGAGCAGTACTTC.

Concerning this clone: Other DNA sequences in this sample translate to the same CDR3. The V gene is TRBV6-6, the J gene TRBJ2-7, with a possible D match to TRBD2 (5 bases). The CDR3 contains 14 residues. Germline assignment: CDR1 MNHNY and CDR2 SVGAGI (reference sequence). Trimming removed 0 bases at V and 2 bases at J, with 8 bases between. The CDR3 region has the DNA TGTGCCAGCAGTTACTCGGCGGGTCCCTACGAGCAGTACTTC. This encodes CASSYSAGPYEQYF.

The V call is TRBV30, the J call TRBJ2-3, with unresolved D. CDR3 length: 11 residues. Germline V gene data show CDR1 as GTSNPN and CDR2 as SVGIG (reference sequence). The V end was cut by 1 base, the J end by 5 bases, with 4 bases between. The CDR3 loop reads CAWSGVDTQYF. For the CDR3, the DNA is TGTGCCTGGAGTGGGGTAGATACGCAGTATTTT.

As for this clone: One end of the junction varies from germline; a read error may be responsible. The rearrangement uses TRBV7-7 and TRBJ2-5; 12 nucleotides agree with TRBD2. The CDR3 runs 16 residues. Germline V gene data show CDR1 as SSHAT and CDR2 as FNYEAQ (reference sequence). CDR3 sequence: CASSLWTSGKEETQYF. The CDR3 DNA sequence: TGTGCTAGCAGCTTATGGACTAGCGGGAAGGAAGAGACCCAGTACTTC.

V usage is TRBV5-1 and J usage is TRBJ2-1; D is perhaps TRBD1 or TRBD2 (6 bases each). The V gene's germline CDR1 is SGHRS and CDR2 YFSETQ. The V end was cut by 0 bases, the J end by 6 bases, with 10 bases between. The CDR3 sequence is 14 residues long. CDR3 bases: TGCGCCAGCAGCTTGGATTGGGGGGCCAATGAGCAGTTCTTC. Its protein product is CASSLDWGANEQFF.

This chain uses TRBV6-1 with TRBJ2-1; 9 bases are a match to TRBD1. Losses at the gene ends were 3 bases for V and 0 bases for J; bases not matched to a gene: 9. Germline assignment: CDR1 MNHNS and CDR2 SASEGT. The CDR3 has 18 residues. The CDR3 DNA reads as TGTGCCAGCAGTGATCCGGGACAGGGTATGATCTCCTACAATGAGCAGTTCTTC. It codes for CASSDPGQGMISYNEQFF.

The chain combines TRBV12-5 with TRBJ2-7; D remains unclear. V dropped 7 bases and J dropped 1 base, with 11 bases sitting between them. Germline CDR1 reads LGHNT; CDR2 reads FRNRAP. The CDR3 loop spans 13 amino acids. The CDR3 sequence is CASELDQSYEQYF. The CDR3 region has the DNA TGTGCTAGTGAGTTAGACCAGTCCTACGAGCAGTACTTC.